This T cell receptor (beta chain) was observed in a study of cytomegalovirus exposure and HLA in healthy donors. With regard to this clone: Its antigen remains unknown.

Points from the study as a whole: High specificity and sensitivity for cytomegalovirus status were reported for the classifier. Several of the most significant clusters were apparently associated with common viral pathogens in a later analysis. In vitro checks showed that a few CMV-associated chains really do target CMV antigens. Earlier analysis looked at TCR beta V segments, and most were productive about 90% or about 30% of the time.

Vbeta (60) and Jbeta (13) primers were used in the PCR. The table came from immunoSEQ multiplex PCR; TCRdb's copy has only in-frame clones and leaves some out. The sample contains roughly 100,000 clones, 60% to 80% of which appear only once. Trimming stripped 4 bases from V and 5 bases from J, with 18 bases between. Germline CDR1 SGDLS, CDR2 YYNGEE. The CDR3 spans 16 residues. The chain uses TRBV9 and TRBJ2-2; the D gene is possibly TRBD1 (6 bases). The sequenced sample consisted of PBMCs. This receptor was taken from a man over 45 in good health and CMV-seropositive. CDR3 sequence: CASSPQGSFLTGELFF. The CDR3, as DNA: TGTGCCAGCAGCCCCCAGGGGAGCTTCCTTACCGGGGAGCTGTTTTTT.